This paragraph reports one T cell receptor (beta chain). The clone's antigen remains unknown. No much larger clone is present one base from it, and per-base qualities are unavailable. The cysteine opens and the phenylalanine closes a CDR3 of 12 amino acids. The read is trimmed to its CDR3 DNA, 36 bases read in frame from base 1. V sheds 5 bases and J sheds 6 bases, leaving 13 bases between their ends. The CDR1 and CDR2 encoded by the germline V gene (reference sequence) are GTSNPN and SVGIG. Libraries were made using the immunoSEQ multiplex PCR assay. TCRdb carries this immuneACCESS record with in-frame sequences only. Its versions omit some clonotypes, under half of them owing to an unresolved V gene in the studies checked, with the rest unexplained. Here the sample has over 100,000 clones; over 75% occur a single time. The ten largest account for 2% to 3% of the sample. This sample is part of a study of control samples from healthy donors and cancer patients (dated by TCRdb to the early 2020s).

The rearrangement combines TRBV30 with TRBJ1-2; the D gene lacks a confident call. The sequence derives from a man aged 40-55 years in good health. The sequenced material came from blood. The nucleotide sequence is given as TGTGCCTGGGAACTGGGCAAGGATGGCTACACCTTC. Its coded protein is CAWELGKDGYTF.